This TCR beta chain is drawn from a study of blood T cell repertoires in COVID-19 (TCRdb year 2020). For the wider study: Samples covering the acute and convalescent phases of COVID-19 were provided by collaborators in the United States, Italy and Spain. Where available, HLA class I and class II types were obtained from metadata supplied by the sample provider rather than from assay-based typing. Deeply sampled blood TCRbeta repertoires from subjects exposed to, actively infected with, or recovered from COVID-19 were included in the dataset. The samples were drawn from the first 160 participants of the ongoing ImmuneRACE study and from under 1,500 subjects provided by 6 global collaborators. The sample metadata nearly always contained a de-identified subject ID, COVID-19 status, age in years and sex. The repertoires were released in a freely available public database intended as a resource for research on the immune response to SARS-CoV-2. The prospective study material was composed of cDNA or gDNA derived from T cells, B-cell-depleted T cells, or PBMCs. The investigation overall reported the following: How much clinical and demographic metadata was included differed by source and by participant, and the metadata was provided uncurated.

V lost 2 bases and J lost 6 bases; the stretch between them is 8 bases long. Looking up the germline V gene yields CDR1 MDHEN and CDR2 SYDVKM. Taken from cysteine to phenylalanine, the CDR3 has 13 residues. Solely the CDR3 DNA is kept, with 39 bases framed from the first base. The immunoSEQ Assay, a bias-controlled multiplex PCR, was used to amplify TCRbeta CDR3 regions from genomic DNA. As for the authors' bioinformatics: Nucleated cell counts per sample were estimated from amplification of reference gene primers within the assay. Sequence reads were collapsed and filtered to measure the absolute abundance of every unique TCRbeta CDR3 rearrangement. For each sample, productive Simpson clonality was calculated as the square root of Simpson's diversity index over productive rearrangements. TCRdb took this table from immuneACCESS and kept in-frame rearrangements with V and J called. Such tables lack part of the clones; where checked against another copy, unresolved V genes explain under half of the gap, and the rest is unexplained. The V and J calls and clone size come from that table; D and trimming were worked out from the DNA. Counted in this sample were 80,000 to 100,000 clones; about 86% of them appeared once. The ten biggest clones cover approximately 12% of the sample.

As for this clone: Its antigen remains undetermined. No much larger clone exists at a distance of one base, and base qualities are not known.

Collaborating institutions collected whole blood in K2EDTA tubes following their own protocols. For TCRbeta analysis, collaborators shipped samples as frozen whole blood, isolated PBMCs, or DNA extracted from either of those sample types. Rearrangement joined TRBV28 to TRBJ1-5; the D gene is not confidently resolved. This clonotype originated in a woman aged 55-70 years in a cohort sampled during active or convalescent COVID-19. Sequencing was done on a sample of peripheral blood. The DNA sequence is as follows: TGTGCCAGCAGTTTAGTTCGGGGTCAGCCCCAGCATTTT. Its translation is CASSLVRGQPQHF.